This TCR beta chain was recovered during a study of radiotherapy plus CTLA-4 blockade in lung cancer. Study-level findings and limits: TCR clones from tumors expanded in blood after radiotherapy plus ipilimumab. Best predicting response, reportedly, were early blood T cell clone dynamics, with interferon-beta.

Concerning this clone: The target antigen is unknown.

Each patient with chemo-refractory metastatic non-small-cell lung cancer was treated with focal radiation plus CTLA-4 blockade using ipilimumab. Assay: immunoSEQ multiplex PCR; the TCRdb copy retains only in-frame clones and omits some. The sample lists about 49,000 clones, more than 70% occurring once. Trimming pared 1 base from V and 0 bases from J, leaving 4 bases between. Germline V lookup: CDR1 SNHLY, CDR2 FYNNEI. The CDR3 is 14 amino acids. The receptor comes from a human donor with non-small cell lung cancer who had stable disease on radiotherapy plus ipilimumab. The chain recombines TRBV2 with TRBJ1-3; D not certain. The input for sequencing was peripheral blood, taken from a patient treated with radiotherapy plus ipilimumab. The DNA of the CDR3 is TGTGCCAGCAGTGAAGGCCGCTCTGGAAACACCATATATTTT. Translating gives CASSEGRSGNTIYF.